This TCR beta chain was captured by sequencing in a study of shared T cell receptors in the human thymus. There are 15 residues in the CDR3. Trimming removed 5 bases from V and 5 bases from J; junction bases left unmatched: 10. CDR1 is SEHNR and CDR2 is FQNEAQ in the germline V gene (reference sequence). This table comes from immunoSEQ multiplex PCR, and its TCRdb copy is limited to in-frame clones, with some not included. The sample holds more than 550,000 clones; over 75% are singletons and the top ten take roughly 0.01%. This sample also appeared in a second study, on human thymus T cells. From that second work: Reports from related research described highly overlapping thymic repertoires among unrelated individuals.

The chain couples TRBV7-9 to TRBJ2-5; 8 nucleotides align to TRBD1. The origin of this receptor is a girl less than two years old with a congenital heart defect. Sample: thymocytes. For the CDR3, the DNA is TGTGCCAGCAGCGGGACAGGCCCGGGTTACGAGACCCAGTACTTC. It translates to CASSGTGPGYETQYF.